What follows is one TCR beta chain and its context. Here immunoSEQ multiplex PCR was the method, and the copy in TCRdb shows in-frame clones only, minus some. The sample holds about 83,000 clones, around 80% seen once. The entry originates in a study of OX40 agonist ivuxolimab in advanced cancers. At the level of the study: People in dose escalation had one of these cancers: hepatocellular carcinoma, melanoma, renal cell or head and neck cancer.

The CDR3 has 12 amino acids. Germline values: CDR1 LNHDA, CDR2 SQIVND (reference sequence). The V gene lost 5 bases and the J gene lost 4 bases, with 6 bases spanning the gap. This TCR came from an adult with an advanced solid tumor such as melanoma, head and neck, liver or kidney cancer. Source: CD4+ or CD8+ T cells sorted from blood, taken in a trial of the OX40 agonist ivuxolimab. This rearrangement joins TRBV19 to TRBJ2-1; D is ambiguous. CDR3 DNA: TGTGCCAGTAGTGCCGTATACAATGAGCAGTTCTTC. Its protein product is CASSAVYNEQFF.